This T cell receptor beta chain was found in a study of cytomegalovirus exposure and HLA in healthy donors. Sequencing used immunoSEQ multiplex PCR; TCRdb keeps in-frame clones, though not all of them. Of 150,000 to 200,000 clones in the sample, about 82% were seen once. Germline loops: CDR1 SGHDT, CDR2 YYEEEE. The CDR3 spans 16 residues. V was trimmed by 4 bases and J by 0 bases, leaving 11 bases between them. This receptor was taken from a man between 25 and 39 years old in good health and CMV-seropositive. The chain recombines TRBV5-6 with TRBJ1-6; D ambiguous. Sequencing input: PBMCs. CDR3 residues: CASSTLGSSYNSPLHF. The CDR3 DNA sequence: TGTGCCAGCAGCACCCTGGGGAGCTCCTATAATTCACCCCTCCACTTT.